The T cell receptor (beta chain) described here comes from a study of blood T cells in healthy people across ages. The study, taken as a whole, reports: TCR beta diversity was tightly associated with the proportion of naive T cells. What prevented conclusive comparison of naive and antigen-experienced cells was that PBMCs were unsorted.

For every donor, a draw yielded about 10 milliliters of peripheral blood. It was with a sample-barcoded 5' primer and a J-beta primer mix that a second PCR of about 7 to 12 cycles was run. A template-switch adaptor containing 12 random nucleotides labeled each cDNA molecule. TCRdb reprocessed the 5' RACE reads via MiXCR and lists one record per CDR3 protein. The table includes around 1,900,000 distinct CDR3 sequences, 39% detected once. As to this clonotype: The antigen is unknown.

The CDR3 has 14 residues. V lost 0 bases and J 8 bases, leaving 12 bases between the germline ends. Germline V lookup: CDR1 LGHNA, CDR2 YSLEER. The chain is built from TRBV4-3 and TRBJ2-3; no firm D call. The clonotype originates from a human donor in good health. Sequencing was carried out using blood. The chain's CDR3 is CASSQDRASGTQYF. CDR3 DNA: TGCGCCAGCAGCCAAGATCGGGCTTCAGGTACGCAGTATTTT.